Listed below are T cell receptor beta chains from one sample, sequenced in a study of blood T cells in healthy people across ages. One entry per CDR3 protein, called by TCRdb with MiXCR from the 5' RACE reads. The sample has under 800,000 distinct CDR3 sequences, 43% seen once. The sample taken for sequencing was blood. These TCRs come from a woman aged 55-75 years in good health. CDR3s include the opening cysteine and the closing phenylalanine or tryptophan. A D gene is named only where the DNA matches it firmly. The size entry is marked missing in some rows and otherwise reads once, few, many or a size class.

TRBD2,once,TRBV6-1,TRBJ2-1,TGTGCCAGCAGCGGGACTAGCGGGAGGGTACCGTTCTTC,CASSGTSGRVPFF
NA,NA,TRBV7-9,TRBJ1-1,TGTGCCAGCAGCTCTGGGGGGAGACACTCTGAAGCTTTCTTT,CASSSGGRHSEAFF
NA,NA,TRBV6-2/TRBV6-3,TRBJ2-1,TGTGCCAGCAGTTACGATCTCCTAGCGACGAATGAGCAGTTCTTC,CASSYDLLATNEQFF
NA,NA,TRBV6-5,TRBJ2-7,TGTGCCAGCAGTTACTTCGGACGGCACTCCTACGAGCAGTACTTC,CASSYFGRHSYEQYF
NA,few,TRBV9,TRBJ2-1,TGTGCCAGCAGCCAGGGTTATGAGCAGTTCTTC,CASSQGYEQFF
NA,few,TRBV7-2,TRBJ1-5,TGTGCCAGCAGCTTAGTGAGGCAGGCGAATAGCAATCAGCCCCAGCATTTT,CASSLVRQANSNQPQHF
NA,NA,TRBV29-1,TRBJ2-1,TGCAGCGTTGATCTTAGGCGCCGCTACAATGAGCAGTTCTTC,CSVDLRRRYNEQFF
TRBD2,NA,TRBV9,TRBJ2-5,TGTGCCAGCAGCGAGATACTAGCGGAGCAAGAGACCCAGTACTTC,CASSEILAEQETQYF
TRBD2,NA,TRBV12-3/TRBV12-4,TRBJ2-3,TGTGCCAGCAGTTTTGACAAGACTAGCCCTAGCACAGATACGCAGTATTTT,CASSFDKTSPSTDTQYF
NA,NA,TRBV10-3,TRBJ2-5,TGTGCCATCAGTCCCGCGGTACAAGAGACCCAGTACTTC,CAISPAVQETQYF
NA,few,TRBV11-1,TRBJ2-7,TGTGCCAGCAGCTTAGTAGGTCGTTCCTACGAGCAGTACTTC,CASSLVGRSYEQYF
TRBD1,few,TRBV4-2,TRBJ1-5,TGTGCCAGCAGCAACCGGGACAGCCCCCAGGCTCCCCAGCATTTT,CASSNRDSPQAPQHF
NA,few,TRBV7-9,TRBJ2-5,TGTGCCAGCAGCTTGCCTTTAGGTTCTGAGACCCAGTACTTC,CASSLPLGSETQYF
TRBD1,NA,TRBV27,TRBJ1-2,TGTGCCAGCAGTTCAGCCGGGACAGGGGGGTGTGGCTACACCTTC,CASSSAGTGGCGYTF
NA,few,TRBV29-1,TRBJ2-1,TGCAGCGCGGAGGGGGACAGATACAATGAGCAGTTCTTC,CSAEGDRYNEQFF
TRBD1,few,TRBV9,TRBJ1-2,TGTGCCAGCAGCCCACGGACAGGGTCTAACTATGGCTACACCTTC,CASSPRTGSNYGYTF
TRBD2,NA,TRBV6-1,TRBJ2-1,TGTGCCAGCCGGGTTTTAGCGGGGGTCGGCAATGAGCAGTTCTTC,CASRVLAGVGNEQFF
NA,NA,TRBV2,TRBJ1-4,TGTGCCAGCAGTGAACACCCGGGACAAGAACTGTTTTTT,CASSEHPGQELFF
TRBD2,NA,TRBV20-1,TRBJ2-1,TGCAGTGGGAGGTCGCGGGAGAGCTCCTACAATGAGCAGTTCTTC,CSGRSRESSYNEQFF
TRBD2,NA,TRBV9,TRBJ2-7,TGTGCCAGCAGCACAAGCCCTAGCGGGAGCGGAGAGCAGTACTTC,CASSTSPSGSGEQYF
NA,NA,TRBV6-2/TRBV6-3,TRBJ2-3,TGTGCCAGTCAGGGTCTCGACCTCACAGATACGCAGTATTTT,CASQGLDLTDTQYF
NA,NA,TRBV10-1,TRBJ2-3,TGCACCAGCAGCGGACCCGCCCGCACAGATACGCAGTATTTT,CTSSGPARTDTQYF